A single sample is the source of the 5 T cell receptor beta chains below, sequenced in a study of T cell responses to AZD1222 COVID-19 vaccine. Produced via immunoSEQ multiplex PCR; TCRdb's table is partial and in-frame only. The sample carries 110,000 to 150,000 clones, roughly 90% recorded once. The source material was peripheral blood, sampled on day 0 of AZD1222 vaccination. The receptors derive from an adult in good health.

CDR3 sequence: CASSLVGISGTGELFF. The CDR3, as DNA: TGTGCCAGCAGCTTAGTTGGGATTTCGGGCACCGGGGAGCTGTTTTTT. The chain employs TRBV7-8 and TRBJ2-2, with D unresolved. In germline, CDR1 is SGHVS, CDR2 FQNEAQ. CDR3 length: 16 residues. Trimming stripped 1 base from V and 4 bases from J, with 13 bases between. Full variable domain (remainder filled in from reference TRBV7-8 and TRBJ2-2): GAGVSQSPRYKVAKRGQDVALRCDPISGHVSLFWYQQALGQGPEFLTYFQNEAQLDKSGLPSDRFFAERPEGSVSTLKIQRTQQEDSAVYLCASSLVGISGTGELFFGEGSRLTVL.

V and J are TRBV29-1 and TRBJ1-2, with 7 nucleotides matching TRBD1. CDR1 is SQVTM and CDR2 is ANQGSEA in the germline V gene. The CDR3 spans 15 residues. The junction had 13 bases not matched to a gene; V was cut back by 4 bases and J by 5 bases. The DNA of the CDR3 is TGCAGCGTTGTCTGGGACGGCAGGGGGACGTATGGCTACACCTTC. This sequence encodes CSVVWDGRGTYGYTF.

In DNA, the CDR3 is TGTGCCAGCAGTTCTTCATGGTCTGTGGGCACAGATACGCAGTATTTT. Protein: CASSSSWSVGTDTQYF. This rearrangement joins TRBV27 to TRBJ2-3, with D unresolved. This CDR3 comprises 16 residues. Germline-derived CDR1 and CDR2 are MNHEY and SMNVEV (reference sequence). V was trimmed by 4 bases and J by 1 base, leaving 15 bases between them.

The CDR3 protein is CAFKGGPYGYTF. The CDR3 region has the DNA TGTGCATTCAAAGGGGGCCCCTATGGCTACACCTTC. The V and J genes are TRBV30 and TRBJ1-2; 7 bases align to TRBD1. Germline-derived CDR1 and CDR2 are GTSNPN and SVGIG (reference sequence). The CDR3 extends over 12 amino acids.

The chain recombines TRBV12-3 or TRBV12-4 with TRBJ1-5, with D perhaps TRBD1 (5 bases). The CDR3 spans 13 residues. V was trimmed by 1 base and J by 6 bases, leaving 7 bases between them. The CDR3, as DNA: TGTGCCAGCAGTTTAGATCAGGGTCAGCCCCAGCATTTT. Amino acids: CASSLDQGQPQHF.